The 30 T cell receptor beta chains below were found in one sample sequenced in a study of shared clonotypes between healthy human individuals. Sequenced by immunoSEQ multiplex PCR; TCRdb stores in-frame clones only, minus some. The table has about a million clones, roughly 80% seen once. Sequences were obtained from memory CD4+ T cells from PBMCs. Subset specified: CD45RA-negative fraction. These receptors originate from a man younger than 35 in good health. Some clones in this sample may be carry-over from other donors' samples.

To note about this clone: Distinct nucleotide sequences in the sample also encode this CDR3. The chain employs TRBV27 and TRBJ2-1; D is ambiguous. Germline values: CDR1 MNHEY, CDR2 SMNVEV (reference sequence). The ends were cut back, 5 bases at V and 2 bases at J, with 13 bases in the middle. The length of the CDR3 is 15 residues. The CDR3 is CASSRAGYPYNEQFF. The CDR3 DNA follows: TGTGCCAGCAGTCGGGCCGGATACCCCTACAATGAGCAGTTCTTC.

For the CDR3, the DNA is TGTGCCACCCGAGCGTGGGGGGCCACGAACACTGAAGCTTTCTTT. Residues: CATRAWGATNTEAFF. V usage is TRBV15 and J usage is TRBJ1-1, with D perhaps matching TRBD1 (6 bases). Germline CDR1 LNHNV, CDR2 YYDKDF (reference sequence). This CDR3 is 15 amino acids long. V shed 8 bases and J shed 1 base, with 17 bases lying between them.

The chain recombines TRBV11-2 with TRBJ1-2; D might be TRBD1 (6 bases). Germline V gene lookup returns CDR1 SGHAT and CDR2 FQNNGV. This CDR3 is built from 15 residues. With 5 bases removed from V and 8 bases from J, the gap between germline ends came to 21 bases. This chain's CDR3 is CASSETPGHRGGYTF. CDR3 DNA: TGTGCCAGCAGCGAAACCCCGGGACACCGAGGGGGCTACACCTTC.

This clone has ten or more counts. The V gene is TRBV28, the J gene TRBJ2-5; D may be TRBD2 (5 bases). This CDR3 spans 15 amino acids. The germline V gene has CDR1 MDHEN and CDR2 SYDVKM. Trimming left V 3 bases short and J 5 bases short, with 16 bases between. The CDR3 sequence: CASSFSVGKGETQYF. The CDR3 region has the DNA TGTGCCAGCAGTTTTAGCGTCGGTAAAGGGGAGACCCAGTACTTC.

This chain uses TRBV28 with TRBJ1-5, with 7 nucleotides matching TRBD1. The CDR3 has 14 residues. The V gene end was trimmed by 3 bases and the J gene end by 4 bases; junction bases not matched to a gene: 3. Germline values: CDR1 MDHEN, CDR2 SYDVKM. CDR3 coding DNA: TGTGCCAGCAGTTTGGACAGGAGAAATCAGCCCCAGCATTTT. It specifies CASSLDRRNQPQHF.

This clone appeared once. The genes are TRBV11-2 and TRBJ1-5; D gene ambiguous. Trimming cost V 5 bases and J 6 bases, with 11 bases left between them. The CDR3 covers 13 residues. CDR1 SGHAT and CDR2 FQNNGV come from the germline V gene. CDR3 region: CASSEGDPQPQHF. CDR3 in DNA: TGTGCCAGCAGCGAGGGTGACCCTCAGCCCCAGCATTTT. Based on the CDR3 plus reference TRBV11-2 and TRBJ1-5, the full variable domain is EAGVAQSPRYKIIEKRQSVAFWCNPISGHATLYWYQQILGQGPKLLIQFQNNGVVDDSQLPKDRFSAERLKGVDSTLKIQPAKLEDSAVYLCASSEGDPQPQHFGDGTRLSIL.

This clone appeared once. The J gene is TRBJ2-7, the V gene TRBV5-5; 12 nucleotides align to TRBD2. V gave up 4 bases and J gave up 0 bases; unmatched junction bases: 5. The CDR3 runs to 16 residues. Germline V gene sequence: CDR1 SGHKS, CDR2 YYEKEE (reference sequence). The CDR3 loop reads CASSRTSGTLSYEQYF. The CDR3 DNA follows: TGTGCCAGCAGCAGGACTAGCGGGACTCTCTCCTACGAGCAGTACTTC.

The V and J genes are TRBV6-1 and TRBJ2-2; D is uncertain. CDR1 is MNHNS, CDR2 SASEGT, per germline. With 5 bases removed from V and 7 bases from J, the gap between germline ends came to 14 bases. The CDR3 runs 14 residues. CDR3 sequence (DNA): TGTGCCAGCAGTACCCAGGAGATTCACGGGGAGCTGTTTTTT. Protein product: CASSTQEIHGELFF.

Points on this clone: This same CDR3 is encoded by further DNA sequences in the sample. V is TRBV25-1 and J is TRBJ2-2; 9 nucleotides line up with TRBD1. The CDR3 loop spans 16 amino acids. From germline, CDR1 is MGHDK and CDR2 SYGVNS. The V and J ends lost 3 bases and 1 base, in that order; junction bases with no gene match: 3. In DNA, the CDR3 is TGTGCCAGCAGTGACGCGGGACAGGGGAACACCGGGGAGCTGTTTTTT. Translated: CASSDAGQGNTGELFF.

This chain links TRBV28 with TRBJ2-7; D not resolved. V lost 5 bases, J lost 2 bases, and 16 bases lay in between. Germline values: CDR1 MDHEN, CDR2 SYDVKM. This CDR3 spans 15 amino acids. The CDR3 is CASSPPRRPAYEQYF. CDR3 bases: TGTGCCAGCAGTCCCCCCAGGAGACCTGCCTACGAGCAGTACTTC. The full variable domain, its missing parts supplied by reference TRBV28 and TRBJ2-7, is DVKVTQSSRYLVKRTGEKVFLECVQDMDHENMFWYRQDPGLGLRLIYFSYDVKMKEKGDIPEGYSVSREKKERFSLILESASTNQTSMYLCASSPPRRPAYEQYFGPGTRLTVT.

CDR3: CASSLQTGEAYEQYF. The CDR3 nucleotides are TGTGCCAGCAGCTTGCAGACAGGGGAGGCCTACGAGCAGTACTTC. This chain joins TRBV5-4 and TRBJ2-7, with 8 positions matching TRBD1. This CDR3 has 15 residues. Germline-derived CDR1 and CDR2 are SGHNT and YYREEE (reference sequence). The J segment lost 2 bases and the V segment lost 1 base, leaving 5 bases of the junction unmatched.

The J gene is TRBJ2-3, the V gene TRBV5-4; TRBD2 might be the D (6 bases). CDR1 SGHNT and CDR2 YYREEE come from the germline V gene (reference sequence). V was trimmed by 4 bases and J by 0 bases, leaving 18 bases between them. CDR3 length: 17 residues. In DNA form, the CDR3 reads TGTGCCAGCAGCCCCGGGGGTGCGGGATCTAGCACAGATACGCAGTATTTT. Translating gives CASSPGGAGSSTDTQYF.

The chain couples TRBV30 to TRBJ2-7; 11 bases align to TRBD2. The junction had 5 bases not matched to a gene; V was cut back by 8 bases and J by 2 bases. There are 13 residues in the CDR3. CDR1 is GTSNPN and CDR2 is SVGIG in the germline V gene (reference sequence). The CDR3 region has the DNA TGTGCCGGATCGACTAGCGGGACCTACGAGCAGTACTTC. Translated, it gives CAGSTSGTYEQYF.

This clone was seen only once. The chain employs TRBV5-1 and TRBJ2-2, with 12 nucleotides matching TRBD2. Trimming removed 4 bases from V and 7 bases from J; junction bases left unmatched: 8. CDR3 size: 16 residues. Germline CDR1 and CDR2: SGHRS and YFSETQ. CDR3 nucleotides: TGCGCCAGCAGCACTGGGACTAGCGGGTTTGGCGGGGAGCTGTTTTTT. Translated, it gives CASSTGTSGFGGELFF.

The chain links TRBV19 to TRBJ2-2, with 13 nucleotides matching TRBD2. The CDR3 is 16 residues long. J lost 0 bases, V lost 8 bases, and 3 bases had no gene match. The germline V gene encodes CDR1 LNHDA and CDR2 SQIVND (reference sequence). Here the CDR3 DNA reads TGTGCCAGTTTCGGGACTAGCGGGGCGAACACCGGGGAGCTGTTTTTT. This translates into CASFGTSGANTGELFF.

The chain carries TRBV4-1 and TRBJ2-3, with a weak D call TRBD2 (5 bases). The V end lost 1 base, the J end lost 0 bases, and 8 bases lay between the germline ends. Per the germline V gene, CDR1 is MGHRA and CDR2 is YSYEKL. The CDR3 is made up of 15 amino acids. CDR3 region: CASSQGGLSTDTQYF. CDR3 bases: TGCGCCAGCAGCCAAGGCGGACTCAGCACAGATACGCAGTATTTT.

The chain combines TRBV11-2 with TRBJ2-3; 8 nucleotides align to TRBD1. This CDR3 is 15 amino acids long. Germline CDR1 SGHAT, CDR2 FQNNGV. V lost 5 bases, J lost 4 bases, and 8 bases stayed unmatched. The CDR3 DNA is TGTGCCAGCAGCCCAGGGGGCTGGTTGGCAGATACGCAGTATTTT. This gives the protein CASSPGGWLADTQYF.

J is TRBJ2-7 and V is TRBV6-1; D possibly matches TRBD1 or TRBD2 (5 bases each). Germline CDR1 reads MNHNS; CDR2 reads SASEGT. The CDR3 runs 14 residues. The ends were cut back, 8 bases at V and 1 base at J, with 15 bases in the middle. CDR3 region: CASRDQHSSYEQYF. The CDR3 bases are TGTGCCAGCCGGGACCAGCACAGTTCCTACGAGCAGTACTTC.

This chain links TRBV11-3 with TRBJ2-3; 8 bases fit TRBD2. The CDR3 consists of 16 residues. Germline V CDR1 and CDR2: SGHNT, YENEEA. V gave up 4 bases and J gave up 0 bases; unmatched junction bases: 6. CDR3 nucleotides: TGTGCCAGCAGCTCCACTAGCGGAGCTAGCACAGATACGCAGTATTTT. Its protein is CASSSTSGASTDTQYF.

In regard to this clone: Possible read error: a much larger clone is one base away. The rearrangement uses TRBV11-1 and TRBJ2-7; 7 nucleotides match TRBD2. V lost 5 bases to trimming and J lost 2 bases; unmatched junction nucleotides: 12. The CDR3 is 16 amino acids. Looked up from germline, CDR1 is SGHAT and CDR2 is FQDESV (reference sequence). CDR3 nucleotides: TGTGCCAGCAGCCTCACCGGGACTAACGGGACCTACGAGCAGTACTTC. It encodes CASSLTGTNGTYEQYF.

This rearrangement joins TRBV4-1 to TRBJ2-1; D remains ambiguous. The CDR3 length is 14 residues. Per the germline V gene, CDR1 is MGHRA and CDR2 is YSYEKL. The germline V and J ends were trimmed by 1 base and 10 bases, with 14 bases remaining between them. The CDR3 DNA reads TGCGCCAGCAGCCAAGCTCAATTAAATTACGAGCAGTTCTTC. Amino acid sequence: CASSQAQLNYEQFF.

The chain couples TRBV7-9 to TRBJ1-3, with D perhaps TRBD1 (5 bases). V dropped 5 bases and J dropped 0 bases, with 14 bases sitting between them. Germline V CDR1 and CDR2: SEHNR, FQNEAQ (reference sequence). CDR3 length: 16 amino acids. The CDR3 DNA is TGTGCCAGCAGCCGGAATACCGGGGCCTCTGGAAACACCATATATTTT. Translating it yields CASSRNTGASGNTIYF.

The J gene is TRBJ1-1, the V gene TRBV27; 9 nucleotides line up with TRBD1. Germline-derived CDR1 and CDR2 are MNHEY and SMNVEV (reference sequence). V shed 6 bases and J 0 bases; nucleotides not matched to a gene: 2. There are 14 residues in the CDR3. The CDR3 DNA follows: TGTGCCAGCAGGTACAGGGGGCTGAACACTGAAGCTTTCTTT. This encodes CASRYRGLNTEAFF.

CDR3 residues: CASSSTGATNEKLFF. CDR3 coding DNA: TGTGCCAGCAGTTCCACGGGAGCAACTAATGAAAAACTGTTTTTT. The chain employs TRBV28 and TRBJ1-4; D is unresolved. There are 15 residues in the CDR3. Between the trimmed V and J ends, which lost 4 bases and 0 bases, there was a span of 9 bases. From germline, CDR1 is MDHEN and CDR2 SYDVKM.

Remarks on this clone: The sample has other DNA sequences that encode this CDR3 too. The chain joins TRBV7-3 to TRBJ2-2, with D possibly being TRBD1 (6 bases). V was trimmed by 4 bases and J by 1 base, leaving 7 bases between them. Germline CDR1 SGHTA, CDR2 FQGTGA. The length of the CDR3 is 14 residues. The CDR3, as DNA: TGTGCCAGCAGCTCGGACAGGAACACCGGGGAGCTGTTTTTT. Residues: CASSSDRNTGELFF.

This sequence joins TRBV6-1 and TRBJ1-5, with a tentative D call TRBD1 (6 bases). This CDR3 comprises 15 residues. Germline V CDR1 and CDR2: MNHNS, SASEGT. V dropped 0 bases and J dropped 10 bases, with 16 bases sitting between them. The CDR3 coding sequence is TGTGCCAGCAGTGAAGCGCTAGGGGGTATTGGCCCCCAGCATTTT. Its protein is CASSEALGGIGPQHF.

A note on this clone: Possible read error: a much larger clone is one base away. The same CDR3 also results from other DNA sequences found in this sample. The chain couples TRBV30 to TRBJ2-2; the match to TRBD1 covers 7 bases. Germline V CDR1 and CDR2: GTSNPN, SVGIG (reference sequence). The CDR3 totals 15 residues. The CDR3 DNA sequence: TGTGCCTGGAGTATGACGACAGGGCGTCCCGGGGAGCTATTTTTT. Translating gives CAWSMTTGRPGELFF.

The genes are TRBV7-2 and TRBJ2-3; D is uncertain. Germline assignment: CDR1 SGHTA and CDR2 FQGNSA. V shed 5 bases and J shed 3 bases, with 9 bases lying between them. This CDR3 contains 13 residues. This chain's CDR3 is CASSRSRTDTQYF. CDR3 nucleotides: TGTGCCAGCAGCCGGAGTAGAACAGATACGCAGTATTTT.

The chain is built from TRBV15 and TRBJ1-2, with D tentatively TRBD1 (6 bases). CDR1 and CDR2 (germline): LNHNV, YYDKDF (reference sequence). Deletions cut 7 bases from V and 2 bases from J, with 23 bases between. The CDR3 loop spans 17 amino acids. The chain's CDR3 is CATTDPGGLRANYGYTF. The CDR3 nucleotides are TGTGCCACCACCGACCCTGGGGGGCTGCGGGCAAACTATGGCTACACCTTC.

The chain recombines TRBV6-1 with TRBJ1-2, with TRBD1 identical over 7 bases. Germline loops: CDR1 MNHNS, CDR2 SASEGT. J was trimmed by 2 bases and V by 6 bases; bases with no gene match: 9. This CDR3 spans 15 amino acids. The CDR3 DNA reads TGTGCCAGCAGACGGGGGGTAGGGGGCAACTATGGCTACACCTTC. The encoded protein is CASRRGVGGNYGYTF.